This T cell receptor (beta chain) appears in the sequencing data of a study of control samples from healthy donors and cancer patients. Measured with immunoSEQ multiplex PCR; TCRdb has only the in-frame clones, and not every one. The sample contains some 66,000 clones, 70% to 90% of which appear only once. The V gene's germline CDR1 is SGHVS and CDR2 FNYEAQ. The CDR3 sequence is 19 residues long. The ends lost 1 base at V and 5 bases at J; junction bases unmatched: 13. Sequencing used blood. The chain employs TRBV7-6 and TRBJ2-2, with 10 bases lining up with TRBD2. This receptor was taken from a man in his forties or fifties in good health. CDR3 coding DNA: TGTGCCAGCAGCTTAGGAGTAAGAGCGGGAGGGCCCGGGACCGGGGAGCTGTTTTTT. Amino acid sequence: CASSLGVRAGGPGTGELFF.